This TCR beta chain emerged from a study of cytomegalovirus exposure and HLA in healthy donors. Whole-study findings and limits: A later analysis linked a missense variant in DCLRE1C to the trimming of TCR beta V and J genes. Most TCR beta V segments were productive about 90% or about 30% of the time in an earlier analysis. The study put 150 to 200 TCR beta chains on its list as cytomegalovirus-associated.

From germline, CDR1 is SGHRS and CDR2 YFSETQ. The germline V and J ends were trimmed by 6 bases and 8 bases, with 15 bases remaining between them. The CDR3 is 13 amino acids. PCR employed 60 Vbeta and 13 Jbeta primers. Measured with immunoSEQ multiplex PCR; TCRdb has only the in-frame clones, and not every one. The data hold 110,000 to 150,000 clones, with about 80% observed a single time. Concerning this clone: Its antigen is not identified.

The rearrangement uses TRBV5-1 and TRBJ2-1; D might be TRBD2 (6 bases). The sample taken for sequencing was PBMCs. The receptor was isolated from a middle-aged man in good health and CMV-seronegative. The CDR3 region is CASKELASDEQFF. CDR3 in DNA: TGCGCCAGCAAGGAACTAGCTAGCGATGAGCAGTTCTTC.